The rows below give T cell receptor beta chains drawn from one sample of a study of cytomegalovirus exposure and HLA in healthy donors. The assay was immunoSEQ multiplex PCR, and TCRdb's table has in-frame clones only and misses some. The table includes just over 150,000 clones, 70% to 90% detected once. The sample comprised PBMCs. These receptors were taken from a woman between 18 and 29 years old in good health and CMV-seronegative. CDR3s include the opening cysteine and the closing phenylalanine or tryptophan. The D gene is left open where the match is weak. For some rows the clone size is stated as once, few or many, or as a class when expanded; others skip it.

>TRBD1|TRBJ1-2|TRBV30|.
TGTGCCTGGAGGGGGGACAGAAATCTAGGGTATGGCTACACCTTC
CAWRGDRNLGYGYTF
>TRBD1|TRBJ2-7|TRBV28|once
TGTGCCAGCAGGCGGACAGGCCGTGGGGAGCAGTACTTC
CASRRTGRGEQYF
>TRBD2|TRBJ2-7|TRBV9|.
TGTGCCAGCAGCGTAGGGGGGGGCGAGCAGTACTTC
CASSVGGGEQYF
>.|TRBJ2-2|TRBV28|.
TGTGCCAGCAGTTCCCCCTCGTTGAACACCGGGGAGCTGTTTTTT
CASSSPSLNTGELFF
>TRBD2|TRBJ2-5|TRBV6-1|.
TGTGCCAGCAGTGTAACGGCTAGCGGCCAAGAGACCCAGTACTTC
CASSVTASGQETQYF
>TRBD2|TRBJ2-5|TRBV28|.
TGTGCCAGCAGTTCCCTAGCGCGGGGGGCCCCAGAGACCCAGTACTTC
CASSSLARGAPETQYF
>TRBD2|TRBJ2-1|TRBV7-2|.
TGTGCCAGCAGCTTAGACCGGGGGGGTGAGCAGTTCTTC
CASSLDRGGEQFF
>.|TRBJ2-2|TRBV5-4|.
TGTGCCAGCAGCTTGGGCTCCCGGCGGGGCTTGAACACCGGGGAGCTGTTTTTT
CASSLGSRRGLNTGELFF
>.|TRBJ1-6|TRBV21-1|few
TGTGCCAGCAGCACGTCGCGGCCCTCCGACAATTCACCCCTCCACTTT
CASSTSRPSDNSPLHF
>.|TRBJ1-5|TRBV28|.
TGTGCCAGCAGGGGCGGACTCCAGAGGCATTTT
CASRGGLQRHF
>TRBD2|TRBJ2-7|TRBV11-3|.
TGTGCCAGCAGCTTAGGGGGCACTAGCGGCTACGAGCAGTACTTC
CASSLGGTSGYEQYF
>.|TRBJ1-5|TRBV28|.
TGTGCCAGCAGGATTCCCGGGACTTATAGCAATCAGCCCCAGCATTTT
CASRIPGTYSNQPQHF
>.|TRBJ1-2|TRBV19|.
TGTGCCAGTAGTGCCCTCAGGGGCGATGGCTACACCTTC
CASSALRGDGYTF
>.|TRBJ2-7|TRBV5-1|.
TGCGCCAGCAGCGCCGAAGGACAGACCACCTACGAGCAGTACTTC
CASSAEGQTTYEQYF
>TRBD1|TRBJ1-5|TRBV28|.
TGTGCCAGCAGTCCTTGGGACAGGGGGCTTCAGCCCCAGCATTTT
CASSPWDRGLQPQHF
>.|TRBJ2-2|TRBV18|.
TGTGCCAGCTCACCCCCCGCCGGGGAGCTGTTTTTT
CASSPPAGELFF
>TRBD1|TRBJ2-2|TRBV5-1|few
TGCGCCAGCAGCTTGGTAGGGACAGGGGTCACCGGGGAGCTGTTTTTT
CASSLVGTGVTGELFF
>.|TRBJ2-7|TRBV19|.
TGTGCCAGTAGTATGGACCCAGCGGGCGCCACCTACGAGCAGTACTTC
CASSMDPAGATYEQYF
>TRBD1|TRBJ1-2|TRBV18|.
TGTGCCAGCTCACCAAGCAGGGGGCGAGAATATGGCTACACCTTC
CASSPSRGREYGYTF
>.|TRBJ1-6|TRBV11-2|.
TGTGCCAGCAGCTTGATTACCGGTCAGGGGAATTCACCCCTCCACTTT
CASSLITGQGNSPLHF
>.|TRBJ2-5|TRBV18|.
TGTGCCAGCTCACCACCTCCTGAGGGGACGGGGGCCCAGTACTTC
CASSPPPEGTGAQYF
>.|TRBJ2-3|TRBV28|once
TGTGCCAGCAGTTTAGCAGGGCTTGGGGCAGATACGCAGTATTTT
CASSLAGLGADTQYF
>TRBD2|TRBJ2-7|TRBV6-5|.
TGTGCCAGCAGACCTGGACTAGCGGGGTCCGAGCAGTACTTC
CASRPGLAGSEQYF
>TRBD1|TRBJ2-4|TRBV18|.
TGTGCCAGCTCGCCTATCTCTCCGGGACAGCAGAACATTCAGTACTTC
CASSPISPGQQNIQYF
>.|TRBJ1-3|TRBV28|.
TGTGCCAGCAGTCCGGAGGGAACTGGAAACACCATATATTTT
CASSPEGTGNTIYF
>.|TRBJ1-2|TRBV28|.
TGTGCCAGCACCGTCGGAGGGGAGAACTATGGCTACACCTTC
CASTVGGENYGYTF
>TRBD1|TRBJ1-2|TRBV6-1|.
TGTGCCAGCAGTGAAGTCGGTAGGACAGGGATTGGCTACACCTTC
CASSEVGRTGIGYTF
>.|TRBJ1-6|TRBV6-5|.
TGTGCCAGCAGCTTACGGTTGAGAGAGACAGTAGTCTTT
CASSLRLRETVVF
>TRBD1|TRBJ1-2|TRBV29-1|.
TGCAGCACTGGACAGGGTGTGGGTGGCTACACCTTC
CSTGQGVGGYTF
>TRBD2|TRBJ2-3|TRBV7-2|.
TGTGCCAGCAGCCCAGCCCCAGGGCGGGGGGGAGATACGCAGTATTTT
CASSPAPGRGGDTQYF
>TRBD2|TRBJ2-1|TRBV18|.
TGTGCCAGCTCACCAAAAGCGGGGAAGTACAATGAGCAGTTCTTC
CASSPKAGKYNEQFF
>.|TRBJ2-7|TRBV7-2|.
TGTGCCAGCAGCTCCCAGGGATACGAGCAGTACTTC
CASSSQGYEQYF
>.|TRBJ2-7|TRBV7-2|.
TGTGCCAGCAGCTTAAGGCGGGGAAGCTCCTACGAGCAGTACTTC
CASSLRRGSSYEQYF
>.|TRBJ2-7|TRBV7-8|.
TGTGCCAGCAGCTTAATGGGGGCCCCCTACGAGCAGTACTTC
CASSLMGAPYEQYF
>TRBD1|TRBJ2-2|TRBV30|once
TGTGCCTGGAGTCCCTACAGCCGGGACAGGGGGCCCGGGGAGCTGTTTTTT
CAWSPYSRDRGPGELFF
>.|TRBJ1-5|TRBV5-4|.
TGTGCCAGCAGCTTGGAGGTTTCGGGTACGGGGATTACTAGCAATCAGCCCCAGCATTTT
CASSLEVSGTGITSNQPQHF
>.|TRBJ1-4|TRBV7-8|.
TGTGCCAGCAGCTTAGAGCCTGAAAAACTGTTTTTT
CASSLEPEKLFF
>.|TRBJ1-1|TRBV6-6|.
TGTGCCAGCAGTACCTTCCAACACGAGAACACTGAAGCTTTCTTT
CASSTFQHENTEAFF
>.|TRBJ2-5|TRBV7-9|.
TGTTCCAGCAGCTTAGCGTCGGAGACCCAGTACTTC
CSSSLASETQYF